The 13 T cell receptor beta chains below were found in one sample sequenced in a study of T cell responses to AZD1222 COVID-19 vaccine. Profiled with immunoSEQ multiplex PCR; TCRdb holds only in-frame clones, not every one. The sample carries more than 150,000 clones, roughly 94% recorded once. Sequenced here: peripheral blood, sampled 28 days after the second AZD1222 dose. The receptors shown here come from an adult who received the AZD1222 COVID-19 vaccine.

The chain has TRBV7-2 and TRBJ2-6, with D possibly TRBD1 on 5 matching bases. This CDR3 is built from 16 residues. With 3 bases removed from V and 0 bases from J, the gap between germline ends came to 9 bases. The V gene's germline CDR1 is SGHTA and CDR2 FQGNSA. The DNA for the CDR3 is TGTGCCAGCAGCTTTGGACATAACTCTGGGGCCAACGTCCTGACTTTC. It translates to CASSFGHNSGANVLTF.

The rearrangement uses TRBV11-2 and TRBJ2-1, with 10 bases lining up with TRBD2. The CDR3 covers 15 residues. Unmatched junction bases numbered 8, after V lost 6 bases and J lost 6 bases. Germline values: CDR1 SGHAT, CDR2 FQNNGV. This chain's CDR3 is CASSDLAGVVNEQFF. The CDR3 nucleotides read TGTGCCAGCAGTGACCTAGCGGGGGTAGTCAATGAGCAGTTCTTC.

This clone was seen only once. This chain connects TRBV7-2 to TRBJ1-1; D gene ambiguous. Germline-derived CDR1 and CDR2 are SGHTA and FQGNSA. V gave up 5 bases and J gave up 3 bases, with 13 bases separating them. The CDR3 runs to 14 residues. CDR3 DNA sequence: TGTGCCAGCAGCGAGGGTACCCCCGACACTGAAGCTTTCTTT. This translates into CASSEGTPDTEAFF.

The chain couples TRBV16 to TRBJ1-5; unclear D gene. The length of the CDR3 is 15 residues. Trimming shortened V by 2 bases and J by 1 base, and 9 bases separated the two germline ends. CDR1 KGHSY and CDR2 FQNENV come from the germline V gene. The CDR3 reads CASSQNLASNQPQHF. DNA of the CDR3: TGTGCCAGCAGCCAAAATCTGGCCAGCAATCAGCCCCAGCATTTT.

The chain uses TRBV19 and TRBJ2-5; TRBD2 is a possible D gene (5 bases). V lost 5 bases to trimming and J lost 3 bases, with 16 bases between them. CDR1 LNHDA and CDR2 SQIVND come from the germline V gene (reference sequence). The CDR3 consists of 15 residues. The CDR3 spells CASSPRGSGEETQYF. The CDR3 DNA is TGTGCCAGTAGTCCCCGTGGCAGCGGTGAAGAGACCCAGTACTTC.

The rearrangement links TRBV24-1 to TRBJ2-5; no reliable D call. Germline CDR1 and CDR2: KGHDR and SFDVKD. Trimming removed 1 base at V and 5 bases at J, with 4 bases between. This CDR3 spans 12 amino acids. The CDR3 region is CATSDLDETQYF. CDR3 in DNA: TGTGCCACCAGTGATTTAGACGAGACCCAGTACTTC.

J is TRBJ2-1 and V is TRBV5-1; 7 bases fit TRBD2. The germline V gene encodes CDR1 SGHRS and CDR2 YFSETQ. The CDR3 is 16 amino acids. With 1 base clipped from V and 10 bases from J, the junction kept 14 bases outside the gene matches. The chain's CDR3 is CASSLYAVAGQGEQFF. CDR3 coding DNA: TGCGCCAGCAGCTTGTACGCGGTAGCGGGCCAAGGCGAGCAGTTCTTC.

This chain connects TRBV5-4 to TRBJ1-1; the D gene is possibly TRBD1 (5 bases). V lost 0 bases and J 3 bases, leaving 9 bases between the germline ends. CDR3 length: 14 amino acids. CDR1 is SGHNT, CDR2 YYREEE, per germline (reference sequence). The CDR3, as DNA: TGTGCCAGCAGCTTGGTGGGGGGGTACACTGAAGCTTTCTTT. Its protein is CASSLVGGYTEAFF.

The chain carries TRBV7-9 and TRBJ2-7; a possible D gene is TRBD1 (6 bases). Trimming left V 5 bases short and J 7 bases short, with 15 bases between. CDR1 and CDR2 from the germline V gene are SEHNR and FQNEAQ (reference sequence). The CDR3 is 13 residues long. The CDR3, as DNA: TGTGCCAGCAGCCCAACCAGGGGTTGGGAGCAGTACTTC. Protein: CASSPTRGWEQYF.

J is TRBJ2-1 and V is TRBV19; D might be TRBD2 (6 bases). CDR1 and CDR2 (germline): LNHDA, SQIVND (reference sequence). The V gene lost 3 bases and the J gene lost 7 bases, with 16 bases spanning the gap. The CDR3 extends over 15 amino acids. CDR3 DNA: TGTGCCAGTAGTATTGTCCTCTGGAGCGGGAATGAGCAGTTCTTC. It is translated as CASSIVLWSGNEQFF.

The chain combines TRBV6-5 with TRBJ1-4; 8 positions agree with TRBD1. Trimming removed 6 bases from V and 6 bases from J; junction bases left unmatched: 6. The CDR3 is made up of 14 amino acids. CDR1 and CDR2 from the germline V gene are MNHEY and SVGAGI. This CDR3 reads CASRQDRGYEKLFF. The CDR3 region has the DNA TGTGCCAGCAGACAAGACAGGGGCTATGAAAAACTGTTTTTT.

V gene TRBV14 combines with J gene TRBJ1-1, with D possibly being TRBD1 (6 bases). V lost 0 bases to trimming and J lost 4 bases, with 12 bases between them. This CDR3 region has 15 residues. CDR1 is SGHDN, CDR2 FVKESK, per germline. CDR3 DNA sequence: TGTGCCAGCAGCCAAGACCCCAGGGGACGCACTGAAGCTTTCTTT. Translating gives CASSQDPRGRTEAFF.

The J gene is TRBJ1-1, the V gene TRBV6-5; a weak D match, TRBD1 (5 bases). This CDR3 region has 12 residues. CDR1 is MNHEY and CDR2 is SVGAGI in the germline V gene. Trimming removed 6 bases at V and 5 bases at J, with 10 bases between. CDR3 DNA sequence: TGTGCCAGCAGGAGGGGTGAGACTGAAGCTTTCTTT. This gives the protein CASRRGETEAFF.